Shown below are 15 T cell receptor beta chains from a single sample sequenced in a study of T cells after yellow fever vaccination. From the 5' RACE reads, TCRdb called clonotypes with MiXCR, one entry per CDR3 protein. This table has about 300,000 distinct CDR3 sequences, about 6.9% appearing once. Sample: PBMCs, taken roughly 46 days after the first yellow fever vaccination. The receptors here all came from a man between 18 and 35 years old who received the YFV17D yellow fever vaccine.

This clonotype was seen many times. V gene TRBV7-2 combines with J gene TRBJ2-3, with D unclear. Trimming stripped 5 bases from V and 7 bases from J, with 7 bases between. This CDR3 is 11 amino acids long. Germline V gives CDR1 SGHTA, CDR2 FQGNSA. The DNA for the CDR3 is TGTGCCAGCAGCCGCGAGTATACGCAGTATTTT. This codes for CASSREYTQYF. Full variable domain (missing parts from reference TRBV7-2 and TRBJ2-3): GAGVSQSPSNKVTEKGKDVELRCDPISGHTALYWYRQSLGQGLEFLIYFQGNSAPDKSGLPSDRFSAERTGGSVSTLTIQRTQQEDSAVYLCASSREYTQYFGPGTRLTVL.

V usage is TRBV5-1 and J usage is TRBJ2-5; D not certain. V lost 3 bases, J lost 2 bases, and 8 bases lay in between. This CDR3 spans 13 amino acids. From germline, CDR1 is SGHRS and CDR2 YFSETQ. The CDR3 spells CASSSPRQETQYF. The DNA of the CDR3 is TGCGCCAGCAGCTCCCCTCGTCAAGAGACCCAGTACTTC.

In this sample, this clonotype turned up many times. Written as DNA, the CDR3 is TGTGCCAGCAGCTCGGACAGGGGATATCAGCCCCAGCATTTT. It specifies CASSSDRGYQPQHF. The chain carries TRBV7-2 and TRBJ1-5, with TRBD1 matching 9 bases. V gave up 4 bases and J gave up 5 bases; unmatched junction bases: 3. There are 14 residues in the CDR3. Looked up from germline, CDR1 is SGHTA and CDR2 is FQGNSA.

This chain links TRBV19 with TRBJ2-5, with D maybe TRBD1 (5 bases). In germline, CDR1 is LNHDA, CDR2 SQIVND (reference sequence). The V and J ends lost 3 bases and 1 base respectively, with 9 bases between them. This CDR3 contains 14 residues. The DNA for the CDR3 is TGTGCCAGTAGTATTCAGGGCAGCCAAGAGACCCAGTACTTC. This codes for CASSIQGSQETQYF.

The CDR3 spells CASSQAYRDRAHNEQFF. Here the CDR3 DNA reads TGTGCCAGCAGCCAGGCCTATAGGGACAGGGCCCACAATGAGCAGTTCTTC. The chain links TRBV14 to TRBJ2-1, with 9 positions matching TRBD1. Trimming cost V 3 bases and J 5 bases; bases outside gene matches: 11. This CDR3 has 17 amino acids. The germline CDR1 and CDR2 sequences are SGHDN and FVKESK.

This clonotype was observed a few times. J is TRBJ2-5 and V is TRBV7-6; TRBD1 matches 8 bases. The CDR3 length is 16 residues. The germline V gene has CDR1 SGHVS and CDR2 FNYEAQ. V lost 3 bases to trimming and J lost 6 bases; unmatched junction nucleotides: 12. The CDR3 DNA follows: TGTGCCAGCAGCTTTGCCCCACCCGACAGGGGACAGACCCAGTACTTC. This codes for CASSFAPPDRGQTQYF.

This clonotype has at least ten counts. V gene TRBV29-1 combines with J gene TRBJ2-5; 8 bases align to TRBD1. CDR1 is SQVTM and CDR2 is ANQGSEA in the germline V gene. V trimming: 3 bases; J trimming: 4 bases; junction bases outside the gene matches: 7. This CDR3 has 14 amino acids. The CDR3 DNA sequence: TGCAGCGTTGAGCCGACAGGGGATCTAGAGACCCAGTACTTC. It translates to CSVEPTGDLETQYF.

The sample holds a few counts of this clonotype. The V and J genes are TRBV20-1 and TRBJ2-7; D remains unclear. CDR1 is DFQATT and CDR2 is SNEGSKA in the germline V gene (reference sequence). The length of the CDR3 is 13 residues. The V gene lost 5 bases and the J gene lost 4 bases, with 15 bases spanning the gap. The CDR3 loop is CSAFAPPHYEQYF. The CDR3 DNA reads TGCAGTGCTTTTGCCCCCCCCCATTACGAGCAGTACTTC.

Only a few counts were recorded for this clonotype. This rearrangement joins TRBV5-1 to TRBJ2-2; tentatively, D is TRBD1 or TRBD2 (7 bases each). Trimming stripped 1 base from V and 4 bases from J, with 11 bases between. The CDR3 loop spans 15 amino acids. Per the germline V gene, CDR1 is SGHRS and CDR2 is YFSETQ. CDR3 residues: CASSLTRGGTGELFF. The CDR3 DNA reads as TGCGCCAGCAGCTTGACCAGGGGGGGCACCGGGGAGCTGTTTTTT.

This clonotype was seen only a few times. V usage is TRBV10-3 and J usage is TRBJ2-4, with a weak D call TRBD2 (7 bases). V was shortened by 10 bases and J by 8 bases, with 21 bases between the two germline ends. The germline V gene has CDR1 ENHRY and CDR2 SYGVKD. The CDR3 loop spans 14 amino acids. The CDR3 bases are TGTGCCACAGGGGATAACGGGGGGTTGGACATTCAGTACTTC. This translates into CATGDNGGLDIQYF.

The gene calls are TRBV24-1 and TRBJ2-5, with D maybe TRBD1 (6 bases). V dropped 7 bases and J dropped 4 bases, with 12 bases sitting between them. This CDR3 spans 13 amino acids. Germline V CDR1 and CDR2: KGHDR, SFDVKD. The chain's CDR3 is CATSTGLGETQYF. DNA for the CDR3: TGTGCCACCAGCACAGGGTTGGGAGAGACCCAGTACTTC.

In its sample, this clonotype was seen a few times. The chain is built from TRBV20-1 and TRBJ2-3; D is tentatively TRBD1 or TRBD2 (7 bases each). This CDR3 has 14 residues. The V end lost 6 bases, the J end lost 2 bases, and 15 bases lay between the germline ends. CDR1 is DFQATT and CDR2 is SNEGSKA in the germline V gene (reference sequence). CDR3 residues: CSASPGGATDTQYF. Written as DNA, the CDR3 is TGCAGTGCATCTCCAGGGGGGGCCACAGATACGCAGTATTTT.

The CDR3 protein is CASGQLYSNQPQHF. The CDR3, as DNA: TGTGCCAGCGGGCAGCTGTATAGCAATCAGCCCCAGCATTTT. V gene TRBV7-2 combines with J gene TRBJ1-5; D not resolved. The germline V gene encodes CDR1 SGHTA and CDR2 FQGNSA. This CDR3 has 14 amino acids. Between the trimmed V and J ends, which lost 8 bases and 0 bases, there was a span of 11 bases.

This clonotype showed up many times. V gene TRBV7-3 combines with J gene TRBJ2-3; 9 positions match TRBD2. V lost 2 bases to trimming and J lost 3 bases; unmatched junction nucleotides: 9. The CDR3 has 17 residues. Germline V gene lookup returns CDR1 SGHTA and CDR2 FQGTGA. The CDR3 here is CASSLLGGGGDTDTQYF. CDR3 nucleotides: TGTGCCAGCAGCTTATTAGGGGGCGGGGGGGATACAGATACGCAGTATTTT.

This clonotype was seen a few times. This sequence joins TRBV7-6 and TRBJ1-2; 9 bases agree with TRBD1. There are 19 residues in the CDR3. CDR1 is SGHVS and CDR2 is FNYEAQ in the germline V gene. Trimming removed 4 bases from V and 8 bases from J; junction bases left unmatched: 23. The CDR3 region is CASSSRFRDREGGGVGYTF. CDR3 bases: TGTGCCAGCAGCTCCCGATTCCGGGACAGGGAAGGAGGCGGTGTGGGCTACACCTTC.